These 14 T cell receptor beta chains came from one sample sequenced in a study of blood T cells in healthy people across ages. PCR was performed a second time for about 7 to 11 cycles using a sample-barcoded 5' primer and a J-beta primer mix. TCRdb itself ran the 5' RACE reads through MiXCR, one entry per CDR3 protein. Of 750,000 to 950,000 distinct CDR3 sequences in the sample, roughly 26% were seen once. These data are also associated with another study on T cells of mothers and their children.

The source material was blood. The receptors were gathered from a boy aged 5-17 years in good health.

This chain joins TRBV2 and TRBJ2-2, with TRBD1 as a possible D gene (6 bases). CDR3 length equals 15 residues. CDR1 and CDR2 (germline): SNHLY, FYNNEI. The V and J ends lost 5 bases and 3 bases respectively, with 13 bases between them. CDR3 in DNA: TGTGCCAGCAGTCACAGGGTTTGGGACACCGGGGAGCTGTTTTTT. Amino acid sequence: CASSHRVWDTGELFF.

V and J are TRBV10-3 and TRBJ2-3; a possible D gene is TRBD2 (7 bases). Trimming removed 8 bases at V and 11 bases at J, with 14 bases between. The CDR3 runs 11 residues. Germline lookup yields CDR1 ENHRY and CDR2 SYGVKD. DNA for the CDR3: TGTGCCATCTCCGCGGGGGCTCAGCAGTATTTT. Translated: CAISAGAQQYF.

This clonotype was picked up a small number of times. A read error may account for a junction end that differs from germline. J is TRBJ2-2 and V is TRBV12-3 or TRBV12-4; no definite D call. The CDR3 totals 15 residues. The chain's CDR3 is CVSSPGRTNTGELFF. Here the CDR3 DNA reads TGTGTCAGCAGCCCCGGCAGAACTAACACCGGGGAGCTGTTTTTT.

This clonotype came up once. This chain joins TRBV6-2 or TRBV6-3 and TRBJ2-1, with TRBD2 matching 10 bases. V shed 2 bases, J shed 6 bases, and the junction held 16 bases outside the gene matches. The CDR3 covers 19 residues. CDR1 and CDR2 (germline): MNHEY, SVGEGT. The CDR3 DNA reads TGTGCCAGCAGTTACCGAGGGAATTTTCTAGCGGGGGCGGGCAATGAGCAGTTCTTC. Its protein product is CASSYRGNFLAGAGNEQFF.

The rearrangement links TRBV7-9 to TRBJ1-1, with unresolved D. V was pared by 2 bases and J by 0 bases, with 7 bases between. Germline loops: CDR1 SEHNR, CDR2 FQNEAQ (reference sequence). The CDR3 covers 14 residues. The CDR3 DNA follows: TGTGCCAGCAGCTTAATGGATATGAACACTGAAGCTTTCTTT. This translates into CASSLMDMNTEAFF.

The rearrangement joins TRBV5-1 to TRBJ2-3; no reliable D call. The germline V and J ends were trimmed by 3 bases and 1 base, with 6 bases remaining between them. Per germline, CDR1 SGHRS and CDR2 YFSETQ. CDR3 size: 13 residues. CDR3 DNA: TGCGCCAGCAGCTCACACGGCACAGATACGCAGTATTTT. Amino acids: CASSSHGTDTQYF.

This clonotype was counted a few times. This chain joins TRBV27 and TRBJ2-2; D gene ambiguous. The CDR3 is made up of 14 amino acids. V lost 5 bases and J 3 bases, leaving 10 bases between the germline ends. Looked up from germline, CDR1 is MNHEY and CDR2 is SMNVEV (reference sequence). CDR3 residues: CASSPRPDTGELFF. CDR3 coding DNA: TGTGCCAGCAGTCCCCGGCCGGACACCGGGGAGCTGTTTTTT.

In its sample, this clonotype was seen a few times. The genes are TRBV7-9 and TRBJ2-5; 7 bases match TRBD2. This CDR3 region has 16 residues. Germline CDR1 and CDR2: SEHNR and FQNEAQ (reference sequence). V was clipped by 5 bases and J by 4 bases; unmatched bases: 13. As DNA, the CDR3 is TGTGCCAGCAGCCAACCGGACGGGGGGAGGCGAGAGACCCAGTACTTC. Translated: CASSQPDGGRRETQYF.

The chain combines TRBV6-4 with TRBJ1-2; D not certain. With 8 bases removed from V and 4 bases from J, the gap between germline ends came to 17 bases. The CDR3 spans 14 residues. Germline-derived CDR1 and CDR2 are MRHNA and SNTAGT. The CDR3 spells CASPTGSDVYGYTF. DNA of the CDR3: TGTGCCAGCCCCACGGGCAGTGATGTCTATGGCTACACCTTC.

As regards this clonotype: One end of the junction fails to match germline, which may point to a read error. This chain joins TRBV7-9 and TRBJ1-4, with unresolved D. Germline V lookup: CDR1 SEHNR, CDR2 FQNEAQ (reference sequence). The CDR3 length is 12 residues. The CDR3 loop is CASSFQNEKLSF. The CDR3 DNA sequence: TGTGCCAGCAGCTTTCAGAATGAAAAACTGTCTTTT.

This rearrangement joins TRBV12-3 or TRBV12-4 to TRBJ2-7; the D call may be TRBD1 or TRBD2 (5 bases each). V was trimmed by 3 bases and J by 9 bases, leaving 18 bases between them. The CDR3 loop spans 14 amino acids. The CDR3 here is CASSLRGAIHGQYF. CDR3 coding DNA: TGTGCCAGCAGTTTGAGAGGGGCTATCCACGGGCAGTACTTC.

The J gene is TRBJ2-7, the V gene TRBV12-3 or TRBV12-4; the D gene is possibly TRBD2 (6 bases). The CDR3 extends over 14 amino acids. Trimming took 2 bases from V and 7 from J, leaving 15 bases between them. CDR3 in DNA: TGTGCCAGCAGTTTACGCCCGGGACTTAAAGAGCAGTACTTC. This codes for CASSLRPGLKEQYF.

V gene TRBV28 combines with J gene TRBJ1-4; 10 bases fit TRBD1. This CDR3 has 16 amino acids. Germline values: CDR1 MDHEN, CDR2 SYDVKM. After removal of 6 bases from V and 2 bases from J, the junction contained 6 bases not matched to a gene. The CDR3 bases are TGTGCCAGCAGACCTGACAGGGGGCGTACTAATGAAAAACTGTTTTTT. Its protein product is CASRPDRGRTNEKLFF.

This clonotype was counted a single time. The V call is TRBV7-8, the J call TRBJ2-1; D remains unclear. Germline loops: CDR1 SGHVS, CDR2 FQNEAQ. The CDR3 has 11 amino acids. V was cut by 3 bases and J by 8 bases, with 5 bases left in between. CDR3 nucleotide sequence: TGTGCCAGCAGCTTTTGGGATGAGCAGTTCTTC. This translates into CASSFWDEQFF.